Listed below are T cell receptor beta chains from one sample, sequenced in a study of blood T cell repertoires in COVID-19. Generated by immunoSEQ multiplex PCR, the TCRdb table keeps only in-frame clones and is missing some. The sample contains fewer than 700,000 clones, roughly nine tenths of which appear only once. Sequencing used peripheral blood. The source of these receptors is a woman between 50 and 59 years old with COVID-19, enrolled during active disease. CDR3s include the opening cysteine and the closing phenylalanine or tryptophan. The order of the fields is V gene, D gene, J gene, clone size, CDR3 protein, CDR3 DNA. D genes are given only for firm matches. Expanded clones get a size class; other rows say once, few or many, or leave the size out.

V gene: TRBV6-1
D gene: TRBD1
J gene: TRBJ2-7
clone size: NA
CDR3 protein: CASSGDFRDSSSYEQYF
CDR3 DNA: TGTGCCAGCAGTGGAGACTTCCGGGACAGCTCGTCCTACGAGCAGTACTTC

V gene: TRBV3-1/TRBV3-2
D gene: NA
J gene: TRBJ1-1
clone size: NA
CDR3 protein: CASSQVEGWGETFF
CDR3 DNA: TGTGCCAGCAGCCAAGTGGAAGGGTGGGGCGAAACTTTCTTT

V gene: TRBV5-1
D gene: NA
J gene: TRBJ2-7
clone size: NA
CDR3 protein: CASSLVWTPMGYEQYF
CDR3 DNA: TGCGCCAGCAGCTTGGTCTGGACTCCCATGGGTTACGAGCAGTACTTC

V gene: TRBV2
D gene: NA
J gene: TRBJ2-5
clone size: NA
CDR3 protein: CASSEGRLETQYF
CDR3 DNA: TGTGCCAGCAGTGAGGGCAGGCTCGAGACCCAGTACTTC

V gene: TRBV20-1
D gene: NA
J gene: TRBJ1-2
clone size: NA
CDR3 protein: CSARGPEGYTF
CDR3 DNA: TGCAGTGCTAGGGGGCCTGAGGGCTACACCTTC

V gene: TRBV2
D gene: NA
J gene: TRBJ1-5
clone size: many
CDR3 protein: CATSIERGNQPQHF
CDR3 DNA: TGTGCCACCTCAATCGAGAGGGGCAATCAGCCCCAGCATTTT

V gene: TRBV20-1
D gene: NA
J gene: TRBJ1-2
clone size: NA
CDR3 protein: CSASLGTDYGYTF
CDR3 DNA: TGCAGTGCTAGTCTCGGCACAGACTATGGCTACACCTTC

V gene: TRBV5-6
D gene: NA
J gene: TRBJ2-1
clone size: NA
CDR3 protein: CASSRTVNEQFF
CDR3 DNA: TGTGCCAGCAGCCGGACAGTTAATGAGCAGTTCTTC

V gene: TRBV5-1
D gene: NA
J gene: TRBJ2-1
clone size: NA
CDR3 protein: CASSLLATPGEQFF
CDR3 DNA: TGCGCCAGCAGCTTGTTGGCGACCCCCGGGGAGCAGTTCTTC

V gene: TRBV5-4
D gene: NA
J gene: TRBJ1-1
clone size: NA
CDR3 protein: CASSPEDTEAFF
CDR3 DNA: TGTGCCAGCAGTCCCGAGGACACTGAAGCTTTCTTT

V gene: TRBV4-1
D gene: NA
J gene: TRBJ1-2
clone size: NA
CDR3 protein: CASSRTQGSGYTF
CDR3 DNA: TGCGCCAGCAGCCGTACACAGGGTTCTGGCTACACCTTC

V gene: TRBV5-1
D gene: TRBD1
J gene: TRBJ2-1
clone size: NA
CDR3 protein: CASSLGTGTYNEQFF
CDR3 DNA: TGCGCCAGCAGCTTGGGGACAGGGACCTACAATGAGCAGTTCTTC

V gene: TRBV5-1
D gene: NA
J gene: TRBJ2-7
clone size: NA
CDR3 protein: CASSFQQGYEQYF
CDR3 DNA: TGCGCCAGCAGCTTTCAACAGGGCTACGAGCAGTACTTC

V gene: TRBV9
D gene: NA
J gene: TRBJ1-1
clone size: NA
CDR3 protein: CASSVIQGNTEAFF
CDR3 DNA: TGTGCCAGCAGCGTTATCCAGGGAAACACTGAAGCTTTCTTT

V gene: TRBV5-4
D gene: TRBD1
J gene: TRBJ2-3
clone size: NA
CDR3 protein: CASSTDRGYTDTQYF
CDR3 DNA: TGTGCCAGCAGTACCGACAGGGGGTATACAGATACGCAGTATTTT

V gene: TRBV5-1
D gene: NA
J gene: TRBJ1-3
clone size: once
CDR3 protein: CASSQLTGTTGNTIYF
CDR3 DNA: TGCGCCAGCAGCCAACTTACAGGGACGACTGGAAACACCATATATTTT

V gene: TRBV27
D gene: TRBD1
J gene: TRBJ2-2
clone size: NA
CDR3 protein: CASSSWDRANTGELFF
CDR3 DNA: TGTGCCAGCAGTTCCTGGGACAGGGCAAACACCGGGGAGCTGTTTTTT

V gene: TRBV30
D gene: NA
J gene: TRBJ1-6
clone size: NA
CDR3 protein: CAWRGVTNSPLHF
CDR3 DNA: TGTGCCTGGAGGGGCGTCACCAATTCACCCCTCCACTTT

V gene: TRBV18
D gene: TRBD2
J gene: TRBJ2-2
clone size: NA
CDR3 protein: CASSPPGLAVTGELFF
CDR3 DNA: TGTGCCAGCTCACCACCGGGACTAGCGGTCACCGGGGAGCTGTTTTTT

V gene: TRBV7-2
D gene: TRBD2
J gene: TRBJ2-1
clone size: NA
CDR3 protein: CASSYELAATYNEQFF
CDR3 DNA: TGTGCCAGCAGCTATGAACTAGCGGCAACCTACAATGAGCAGTTCTTC

V gene: TRBV6-2/TRBV6-3
D gene: NA
J gene: TRBJ2-4
clone size: NA
CDR3 protein: CASSYVGRGKNIQYF
CDR3 DNA: TGTGCCAGCAGTTACGTCGGGCGGGGCAAAAACATTCAGTACTTC

V gene: TRBV28
D gene: NA
J gene: TRBJ1-5
clone size: NA
CDR3 protein: CASNTMSYSNQPQHF
CDR3 DNA: TGTGCCAGCAATACGATGTCCTATAGCAATCAGCCCCAGCATTTT

V gene: TRBV12-5
D gene: TRBD1
J gene: TRBJ1-5
clone size: NA
CDR3 protein: CASGQTGLNQPQHF
CDR3 DNA: TGTGCTAGTGGTCAGACAGGGTTGAACCAGCCCCAGCATTTT

V gene: TRBV19
D gene: NA
J gene: TRBJ1-1
clone size: NA
CDR3 protein: CASSIQEGITEAFF
CDR3 DNA: TGTGCCAGTAGTATACAGGAGGGGATCACTGAAGCTTTCTTT

V gene: TRBV2
D gene: NA
J gene: TRBJ1-1
clone size: once
CDR3 protein: CASSEAAALNTEAFF
CDR3 DNA: TGTGCCAGCAGTGAAGCCGCGGCATTGAACACTGAAGCTTTCTTT

V gene: TRBV27
D gene: TRBD1
J gene: TRBJ1-2
clone size: NA
CDR3 protein: CASSLWAGGTYGYTF
CDR3 DNA: TGTGCCAGCAGTTTATGGGCAGGGGGCACCTATGGCTACACCTTC

V gene: TRBV5-1
D gene: NA
J gene: TRBJ1-1
clone size: NA
CDR3 protein: CASSLLNRAHTEAFF
CDR3 DNA: TGCGCCAGCAGCTTGTTGAACAGGGCCCACACTGAAGCTTTCTTT

V gene: TRBV19
D gene: NA
J gene: TRBJ2-5
clone size: NA
CDR3 protein: CASSMAGGETQYF
CDR3 DNA: TGTGCCAGTAGTATGGCAGGAGGAGAGACCCAGTACTTC

V gene: TRBV5-1
D gene: NA
J gene: TRBJ1-1
clone size: NA
CDR3 protein: CASSPVASDTEAFF
CDR3 DNA: TGCGCCAGTAGCCCTGTAGCGTCGGACACTGAAGCTTTCTTT

V gene: TRBV20-1
D gene: NA
J gene: TRBJ1-2
clone size: NA
CDR3 protein: CSASQLGGVNYGYTF
CDR3 DNA: TGCAGTGCTAGTCAGTTGGGGGGGGTGAACTATGGCTACACCTTC

V gene: TRBV19
D gene: TRBD1
J gene: TRBJ1-1
clone size: once
CDR3 protein: CASSGDRNTEAFF
CDR3 DNA: TGTGCCAGTAGTGGGGACAGGAACACTGAAGCTTTCTTT

V gene: TRBV7-9
D gene: NA
J gene: TRBJ2-5
clone size: NA
CDR3 protein: CASSIGKETQYF
CDR3 DNA: TGTGCCAGCAGCATCGGTAAAGAGACCCAGTACTTC

V gene: TRBV18
D gene: NA
J gene: TRBJ1-6
clone size: NA
CDR3 protein: CASSPLGGYSYNSPLHF
CDR3 DNA: TGTGCCAGCTCACCACTCGGCGGCTACTCCTATAATTCACCCCTCCACTTT

V gene: TRBV3-1/TRBV3-2
D gene: NA
J gene: TRBJ1-5
clone size: few
CDR3 protein: CASSQVYGMSQPQHF
CDR3 DNA: TGTGCCAGCAGCCAAGTATACGGGATGAGTCAGCCCCAGCATTTT

V gene: TRBV4-1
D gene: TRBD1
J gene: TRBJ1-2
clone size: NA
CDR3 protein: CASSQLDREIGYTF
CDR3 DNA: TGCGCCAGCAGCCAACTTGACAGGGAAATTGGCTACACCTTC

V gene: TRBV20-1
D gene: NA
J gene: TRBJ1-4
clone size: NA
CDR3 protein: CSARVGGGLFF
CDR3 DNA: TGCAGTGCTAGAGTTGGCGGAGGACTGTTTTTT

V gene: TRBV5-6
D gene: NA
J gene: TRBJ1-1
clone size: NA
CDR3 protein: CASSLVRVNTEAFF
CDR3 DNA: TGTGCCAGCAGCTTGGTCAGGGTTAACACTGAAGCTTTCTTT

V gene: TRBV28
D gene: TRBD1
J gene: TRBJ2-7
clone size: NA
CDR3 protein: CASSPPGGQGAKEQYF
CDR3 DNA: TGTGCCAGCAGCCCCCCGGGGGGACAGGGGGCGAAGGAGCAGTACTTC